This T cell receptor (beta chain) stems from a study of cytomegalovirus exposure and HLA in healthy donors. In the PCR, 60 Vbeta and 13 Jbeta primers were used. TCRdb's copy holds only in-frame clones and misses some; the assay was immunoSEQ multiplex PCR. The repertoire holds 150,000 to 200,000 clones, with 79% as singletons. The V end was cut by 1 base, the J end by 2 bases, with 12 bases between. Per the germline V gene, CDR1 is SGHTS and CDR2 is YDEGEE. CDR3 length: 15 amino acids. This sequence originates from a male donor in good health and CMV-seropositive. The chain combines TRBV5-8 with TRBJ1-2; possibly TRBD1 for D (5 bases). Sequenced: PBMCs. CDR3 coding DNA: TGTGCCAGCAGCTTGAGAGGGGACTCAAACTATGGCTACACCTTC. Its protein product is CASSLRGDSNYGYTF.